This T cell receptor beta chain comes out of a study of blood T cell repertoires in COVID-19. Overall study context: Italy, Spain and the United States were the sources of the convalescent and acute COVID-19 samples. PBMCs, B-cell-depleted T cells, or T cells were the source of the cDNA or gDNA that made up the material.

Measured with immunoSEQ multiplex PCR; TCRdb has only the in-frame clones, and not every one. The data show hundreds of thousands of clones, roughly 83% seen once. Patients of the Seattle cohort, enrolled during active infection, were followed longitudinally. V trimming: 8 bases; J trimming: 2 bases; junction bases outside the gene matches: 8. This CDR3 region has 15 residues. The germline gives CDR1 MNHEY, CDR2 SMNVEV (reference sequence). The rearrangement links TRBV27 to TRBJ2-2; TRBD1 agrees at 7 bases. Input material: peripheral blood. The clonotype was recovered from a woman of 80 years or more with COVID-19, enrolled during active disease. CDR3 region: CASYPGQRNTGELFF. CDR3 coding DNA: TGTGCCAGCTATCCGGGACAGAGAAACACCGGGGAGCTGTTTTTT.